Each of the 14 T cell receptor beta chains below was sequenced from the same sample in a study of yellow fever vaccine responses in identical twins. TCRdb re-called the RT-PCR reads through MiXCR, storing one row per CDR3 protein. The sample holds under 30,000 distinct CDR3 sequences; 77% are singletons and the top ten take about 4.8%. This specimen was T cells from blood (PBMCs), unsorted or a sorted subset (not recorded which), taken before or after yellow fever vaccination (not recorded which). The receptors derive from a woman younger than 30 who received the yellow fever vaccine.

The chain recombines TRBV5-5 with TRBJ1-1, with D uncertain. V lost 2 bases and J lost 4, with 9 bases in between. This CDR3 has 13 residues. CDR1 and CDR2 from the germline V gene are SGHKS and YYEKEE (reference sequence). This CDR3 reads CASSFSGITEAFF. The CDR3 DNA reads as TGTGCCAGCAGCTTCTCCGGGATCACTGAAGCTTTCTTT. The complete variable domain, with remaining parts taken from reference TRBV5-5 and TRBJ1-1, reads DAGVTQSPTHLIKTRGQQVTLRCSPISGHKSVSWYQQVLGQGPQFIFQYYEKEERGRGNFPDRFSARQFPNYSSELNVNALLLGDSALYLCASSFSGITEAFFGQGTRLTVV.

The chain is built from TRBV29-1 and TRBJ2-5; 8 bases line up with TRBD1. CDR3 length: 12 amino acids. Germline lookup yields CDR1 SQVTM and CDR2 ANQGSEA. V was pared by 6 bases and J by 5 bases, with 5 bases of the junction left unmatched. The DNA for the CDR3 is TGCAGCGTCGGGGACAGGCTGGAGACCCAGTACTTC. Amino acid sequence: CSVGDRLETQYF. Full variable domain (missing parts from reference TRBV29-1 and TRBJ2-5): SAVISQKPSRDICQRGTSLTIQCQVDSQVTMMFWYRQQPGQSLTLIATANQGSEATYESGFVIDKFPISRPNLTFSTLTVSNMSPEDSSIYLCSVGDRLETQYFGPGTRLLVL.

The chain combines TRBV12-3 or TRBV12-4 with TRBJ2-3; 13 bases are shared with TRBD2. After removal of 3 bases from V and 2 bases from J, the junction contained 2 bases not matched to a gene. The CDR3 runs to 16 residues. The CDR3 nucleotides read TGTGCCAGCAGTTTTGGGACTAGCGGGGACACAGATACGCAGTATTTT. Translated: CASSFGTSGDTDTQYF.

The V gene is TRBV18, the J gene TRBJ2-6, with D unresolved. This CDR3 is 13 amino acids long. V lost 8 bases to trimming and J lost 3 bases, with 8 bases between them. CDR1 and CDR2 from the germline V gene are KGHSH and LQKENI. CDR3 amino acids: CASMGYGANVLTF. CDR3 DNA sequence: TGTGCCAGCATGGGTTATGGGGCCAACGTCCTGACTTTC.

The gene calls are TRBV12-3 or TRBV12-4 and TRBJ2-1; D is possibly TRBD2 (6 bases). This CDR3 has 14 amino acids. Deletions cut 3 bases from V and 4 bases from J, with 10 bases between. The CDR3 protein is CASSFGGKYNEQFF. As DNA, the CDR3 is TGTGCCAGCAGTTTCGGCGGGAAATACAATGAGCAGTTCTTC.

This clonotype was observed a single time. V usage is TRBV11-1 and J usage is TRBJ2-5, with 9 bases aligning to TRBD1. CDR1 SGHAT and CDR2 FQDESV come from the germline V gene (reference sequence). V was pared by 4 bases and J by 2 bases, with 11 bases of the junction left unmatched. The CDR3 is made up of 17 amino acids. In DNA form, the CDR3 reads TGTGCCAGCAGCTCGCCGACAGGGGGATATTCTCAAGAGACCCAGTACTTC. Protein product: CASSSPTGGYSQETQYF.

This clonotype was picked up a small number of times. This chain joins TRBV2 and TRBJ2-1, with D hard to call. The germline V and J ends were trimmed by 6 bases and 5 bases, with 5 bases remaining between them. Germline assignment: CDR1 SNHLY and CDR2 FYNNEI. CDR3 length: 11 residues. The CDR3 loop reads CASSADNEQFF. The CDR3 bases are TGTGCCAGCAGCGCGGACAATGAGCAGTTCTTC.

CDR3 coding DNA: TGTGCCAGCAGCTTAGGGGAGGTCTCCTACGAGCAGTACGTC. Protein: CASSLGEVSYEQYV. The chain combines TRBV13 with TRBJ2-7, with a possible D match to TRBD2 (5 bases). Trimming removed 0 bases from V and 0 bases from J, with 6 bases in between. Germline-derived CDR1 and CDR2 are PRHDT and FYEKMQ (reference sequence). This CDR3 spans 14 amino acids.

The chain uses TRBV11-3 and TRBJ2-1; 9 bases agree with TRBD2. CDR1 is SGHNT and CDR2 is YENEEA in the germline V gene. The J segment lost 1 base and the V segment lost 6 bases, leaving 13 bases of the junction unmatched. The CDR3 consists of 18 residues. The CDR3 here is CASRRLAGTKGSYNEQFF. CDR3 bases: TGTGCCAGCAGGCGGCTAGCGGGAACTAAGGGGTCCTACAATGAGCAGTTCTTC.

V and J are TRBV11-2 and TRBJ2-1, with D uncertain. CDR3 size: 14 residues. V lost 1 base and J lost 5, with 9 bases in between. Germline lookup yields CDR1 SGHAT and CDR2 FQNNGV. The CDR3 sequence: CASSLGRANNEQFF. The CDR3 bases are TGTGCCAGCAGCTTAGGAAGGGCTAACAATGAGCAGTTCTTC.

The chain uses TRBV27 and TRBJ2-3, with D unresolved. The CDR3 consists of 14 residues. Germline values: CDR1 MNHEY, CDR2 SMNVEV (reference sequence). V was shortened by 0 bases and J by 1 base, with 5 bases between the two germline ends. CDR3 region: CASSLSGGTDTQYF. CDR3 sequence (DNA): TGTGCCAGCAGTTTATCTGGGGGCACAGATACGCAGTATTTT.

The chain joins TRBV15 to TRBJ1-4; 7 bases are shared with TRBD1. J lost 5 bases, V lost 2 bases, and 8 bases had no gene match. There are 16 residues in the CDR3. CDR1 is LNHNV, CDR2 YYDKDF, per germline (reference sequence). Here the CDR3 DNA reads TGTGCCACCAGCAGACACAGACAGGGCGCGAATGAAAAACTGTTTTTT. This codes for CATSRHRQGANEKLFF.

The chain combines TRBV12-3 or TRBV12-4 with TRBJ2-5, with D uncertain. CDR3 length equals 11 residues. V lost 7 bases to trimming and J lost 1 base, with 4 bases between them. The CDR3 sequence: CASTSQETQYF. The CDR3, as DNA: TGTGCCAGCACCTCCCAAGAGACCCAGTACTTC.

This chain joins TRBV23-1 and TRBJ1-6; D gene unclear. TRBV23-1 is filed as an ORF, its function uncertain. The V end was cut by 4 bases, the J end by 11 bases, with 15 bases between. CDR3 length equals 14 residues. The CDR3 nucleotides read TGCGCCAGCAGTCTCCCCGGGTGGCCGGCACCCCTCCACTTT. The encoded protein is CASSLPGWPAPLHF.